These 2 T cell receptor beta chains came from one sample sequenced in a study of cytomegalovirus exposure and HLA in healthy donors. The PCR made use of 60 Vbeta and 13 Jbeta primers. Profiling relied on immunoSEQ multiplex PCR, and the TCRdb table lists in-frame clones only, not all of them. The sample contains approximately 110,000 clones, just under 75% of which appear only once. Material: PBMCs. The origin of the receptors is a man aged 60 to 69 in good health and CMV-seropositive.

This sequence joins TRBV2 and TRBJ1-5; D is undetermined. In germline, CDR1 is SNHLY, CDR2 FYNNEI. The CDR3 has 14 amino acids. The V end was cut by 2 bases, the J end by 3 bases, with 8 bases between. CDR3 loop: CASSERRNNQPQHF. The DNA for the CDR3 is TGTGCCAGCAGTGAACGGCGGAACAATCAGCCCCAGCATTTT. The full variable domain, in which reference TRBV2 and TRBJ1-5 provide the parts outside the CDR3, is EPEVTQTPSHQVTQMGQEVILRCVPISNHLYFYWYRQILGQKVEFLVSFYNNEISEKSEIFDDQFSVERPDGSNFTLKIRSTKLEDSAMYFCASSERRNNQPQHFGDGTRLSIL.

This chain links TRBV28 with TRBJ2-1, with D possibly being TRBD2 (6 bases). This CDR3 has 20 amino acids. With 7 bases removed from V and 2 bases from J, the gap between germline ends came to 30 bases. Germline V gene data show CDR1 as MDHEN and CDR2 as SYDVKM. This CDR3 reads CASTEEGLGLPEVPYNEQFF. Written as DNA, the CDR3 is TGTGCCAGCACCGAGGAGGGGCTCGGACTCCCGGAGGTCCCCTACAATGAGCAGTTCTTC.